The source of this T cell receptor (beta chain) is a study of cytomegalovirus exposure and HLA in healthy donors. Every donor was a healthy person donating bone marrow. 60 Vbeta and 13 Jbeta primers were used in PCR. TCRdb's copy holds only in-frame clones and misses some; the assay was immunoSEQ multiplex PCR. The sample includes around 140,000 clones, 70% to 80% seen only once; the top ten take about 1.6%. V was pared by 6 bases and J by 9 bases, with 15 bases between. Germline V gives CDR1 ENHRY, CDR2 SYGVKD. The CDR3 totals 14 residues. The material sequenced was PBMCs. The V call is TRBV10-3, the J call TRBJ1-6, with D possibly being TRBD1 (5 bases). The clonotype comes from a female donor in good health and CMV-seronegative. Here the CDR3 reads CAISKEGEGSPLHF. The CDR3 nucleotides are TGTGCCATCAGCAAGGAAGGGGAAGGTTCACCCCTCCACTTT.